The next 7 T cell receptor beta chains were all read from a single sample in a study of shared clonotypes between healthy human individuals. The data were produced by immunoSEQ multiplex PCR, yet TCRdb's version contains in-frame clones alone and is incomplete. The table shows approximately 2.5 million clones, with around 90% occurring only once. The specimen was naive CD4+ T cells sorted from blood. Subset specified: CD45RA+ positively selected. The source of these receptors is a man aged 18 to 30 in good health.

The chain joins TRBV6-6 to TRBJ1-5, with a possible D match to TRBD1 (6 bases). The germline gives CDR1 MNHNY, CDR2 SVGAGI (reference sequence). Deletions cut 10 bases from V and 7 bases from J, with 17 bases between. The CDR3 covers 13 residues. The CDR3: CAIGDWGLQPQHF. CDR3 nucleotides: TGTGCCATAGGGGACTGGGGGCTACAGCCCCAGCATTTT.

This clone was seen more than once but under ten times. This chain joins TRBV23-1 and TRBJ2-2; D not certain. TRBV23-1 is recorded as an ORF, its role being uncertain. V dropped 2 bases and J dropped 0 bases, with 13 bases sitting between them. The CDR3 contains 17 residues. Here the CDR3 reads CASSQVPRRSNTGELFF. The DNA for the CDR3 is TGCGCCAGCAGTCAAGTACCAAGACGGTCGAACACCGGGGAGCTGTTTTTT.

The chain has TRBV10-2 and TRBJ2-2, with TRBD2 matching 10 bases. In germline, CDR1 is WSHSY, CDR2 SAAADI. V was clipped by 6 bases and J by 5 bases; unmatched bases: 3. This CDR3 has 14 residues. CDR3 residues: CASRDSGGTGELFF. In DNA form, the CDR3 reads TGCGCCAGCAGGGATAGCGGGGGGACCGGGGAGCTGTTTTTT.

CDR3 coding DNA: TGTGCCTGGAGGGTCGGGAGCGGGTGGGAGACCCAGTACTTC. Its translation: CAWRVGSGWETQYF. The chain has TRBV30 and TRBJ2-5; D is possibly TRBD2 (6 bases). The length of the CDR3 is 14 residues. The germline V and J ends were trimmed by 3 bases and 5 bases, with 16 bases remaining between them. The germline gives CDR1 GTSNPN, CDR2 SVGIG (reference sequence).

The chain couples TRBV25-1 to TRBJ2-5; TRBD2 matches 9 bases. The better agreement between TRBJ2-7 and the DNA end casts doubt on the J call. CDR1 and CDR2 (germline): MGHDK, SYGVNS. The CDR3 has 15 amino acids. This CDR3 reads CASMPGGRAVSEQYF. CDR3 bases: TGTGCCAGCATGCCAGGCGGGAGGGCCGTTTCCGAGCAGTACTTC.

This sequence joins TRBV6-1 and TRBJ2-2; 9 bases are a match to TRBD2. The CDR3 is 16 amino acids. Germline CDR1 MNHNS, CDR2 SASEGT. With 2 bases clipped from V and 2 bases from J, the junction kept 3 bases outside the gene matches. This CDR3 reads CASSERGTSNTGELFF. CDR3 nucleotides: TGTGCCAGCAGTGAAAGGGGGACTAGCAACACCGGGGAGCTGTTTTTT.

The table lists this clone with a few counts. The gene calls are TRBV7-9 and TRBJ1-1; D may be TRBD1 (5 bases). This CDR3 has 15 amino acids. Trimming took 5 bases from V and 3 from J, leaving 16 bases between them. The V gene's germline CDR1 is SEHNR and CDR2 FQNEAQ (reference sequence). CDR3 nucleotides: TGTGCCAGCAGCCTGGATCAGGGTTCGGACACTGAAGCTTTCTTT. This gives the protein CASSLDQGSDTEAFF.